These 8 T cell receptor beta chains share one sample of origin, sequenced in a study of a mutant IDH1 vaccine in newly diagnosed glioma. Time point given: baseline, week 1 (first vaccination visit). Regarding treatment: pre-vaccination baseline after standard-of-care therapy. The assay was immunoSEQ multiplex PCR, and TCRdb's table has in-frame clones only and misses some. The sample contains tens of thousands of clones, approximately 91% of which appear only once. The input for sequencing was PBMCs, taken from a glioma patient treated with radiotherapy, temozolomide or both. The receptors here all came from a middle-aged man with glioma.

The rearrangement joins TRBV5-4 to TRBJ2-1, with TRBD2 matching over 11 bases. With V trimmed by 4 bases and J by 6 bases, 12 bases remained unmatched. The V gene's germline CDR1 is SGHNT and CDR2 YYREEE (reference sequence). The CDR3 runs to 17 residues. The CDR3 DNA reads TGTGCCAGCAGCAAGGGAGGCGGGACTAGCGGTAGCAATGAGCAGTTCTTC. This sequence encodes CASSKGGGTSGSNEQFF.

CDR3 protein: CASSQWTDREKLFF. The CDR3 nucleotides read TGTGCCAGCAGCCAATGGACGGATAGGGAAAAACTGTTTTTT. This chain uses TRBV11-2 with TRBJ1-4; no clear D. This CDR3 is built from 14 residues. Looked up from germline, CDR1 is SGHAT and CDR2 is FQNNGV. Between the trimmed V and J ends, which lost 5 bases and 8 bases, there was a span of 15 bases. Filled out from reference TRBV11-2 and TRBJ1-4, the complete variable domain reads EAGVAQSPRYKIIEKRQSVAFWCNPISGHATLYWYQQILGQGPKLLIQFQNNGVVDDSQLPKDRFSAERLKGVDSTLKIQPAKLEDSAVYLCASSQWTDREKLFFGSGTQLSVL.

A single count supports this clone. The CDR3 sequence is CASSSSQANEKLFF. DNA for the CDR3: TGTGCCAGTAGTAGCAGCCAGGCGAATGAAAAACTGTTTTTT. The V gene is TRBV19, the J gene TRBJ1-4, with D hard to call. Deletions cut 4 bases from V and 5 bases from J, with 11 bases between. This CDR3 comprises 14 residues. Germline V gene data show CDR1 as LNHDA and CDR2 as SQIVND (reference sequence).

The rearrangement joins TRBV9 to TRBJ2-2; 11 bases line up with TRBD1. CDR1 and CDR2 from the germline V gene are SGDLS and YYNGEE. Trimming cost V 1 base and J 5 bases; bases outside gene matches: 13. The CDR3 consists of 19 residues. The CDR3 region has the DNA TGTGCCAGCAGCGTATCCCGGGACAGGGGGAGCGTTGGTACCGGGGAGCTGTTTTTT. This translates into CASSVSRDRGSVGTGELFF.

The chain has TRBV6-5 and TRBJ2-7, with 9 positions matching TRBD1. The germline V gene encodes CDR1 MNHEY and CDR2 SVGAGI. This CDR3 is 14 amino acids long. Losses at the gene ends were 6 bases for V and 2 bases for J; bases not matched to a gene: 5. The CDR3 reads CASSGTGLTYEQYF. The CDR3, as DNA: TGTGCCAGCAGCGGGACAGGGCTTACCTACGAGCAGTACTTC.

This chain links TRBV18 with TRBJ2-5; TRBD1 matches 7 bases. The CDR3 extends over 15 amino acids. The ends lost 3 bases at V and 5 bases at J; junction bases unmatched: 9. CDR1 and CDR2 from the germline V gene are KGHSH and LQKENI. This chain's CDR3 is CASSPPPTGYETQYF. For the CDR3, the DNA is TGTGCCAGCTCACCCCCCCCGACAGGGTACGAGACCCAGTACTTC.

The chain combines TRBV6-1 with TRBJ2-2; 11 positions agree with TRBD1. The CDR3 is 17 amino acids. The V gene's germline CDR1 is MNHNS and CDR2 SASEGT. V shed 4 bases, J shed 6 bases, and the junction held 10 bases outside the gene matches. The DNA of the CDR3 is TGTGCCAGCAGTGCCCAAAAGGGACAGGGGGGTTCCGGGGAGCTGTTTTTT. Translating it yields CASSAQKGQGGSGELFF.

V is TRBV30 and J is TRBJ1-5; D gene uncertain. Germline V lookup: CDR1 GTSNPN, CDR2 SVGIG (reference sequence). Trimming took off 0 bases at V and 2 bases at J, with 11 bases between the two ends. This CDR3 has 15 amino acids. The CDR3 nucleotides are TGTGCCTGGAGTGTCCAGGTACGGGGCAATCAGCCCCAGCATTTT. Protein: CAWSVQVRGNQPQHF.